The 3 T cell receptor beta chains below all came from one sample that was sequenced in a study of blood T cell repertoires in COVID-19. Assay used: immunoSEQ multiplex PCR; TCRdb lists only in-frame clones, some missing. The table includes about 59,000 clones, approximately 90% detected once. Sequencing was done on a sample of peripheral blood. These receptors were collected from a man older than 75 with acute or convalescent COVID-19.

This chain uses TRBV27 with TRBJ2-3; D call uncertain. Germline V gene sequence: CDR1 MNHEY, CDR2 SMNVEV (reference sequence). This CDR3 spans 13 amino acids. Trimming stripped 6 bases from V and 1 base from J, with 8 bases between. The CDR3 region is CASRLVGTDTQYF. Here the CDR3 DNA reads TGTGCCAGCAGGCTAGTGGGCACAGATACGCAGTATTTT.

The chain uses TRBV4-1 and TRBJ2-1; no reliable D call. The CDR3 has 13 amino acids. Germline V CDR1 and CDR2: MGHRA, YSYEKL. Between the trimmed V and J ends, which lost 0 bases and 6 bases, there was a span of 6 bases. DNA of the CDR3: TGCGCCAGCAGCCAAGAGACGGGCAATGAGCAGTTCTTC. It translates to CASSQETGNEQFF.

The J gene is TRBJ2-5, the V gene TRBV2, with D maybe TRBD2 (6 bases). The CDR3 has 15 residues. The V gene's germline CDR1 is SNHLY and CDR2 FYNNEI. V lost 6 bases and J lost 2, with 16 bases in between. For the CDR3, the DNA is TGTGCCAGCAGCCCTGGGACGGACTATCAAGAGACCCAGTACTTC. This sequence encodes CASSPGTDYQETQYF.